These 21 T cell receptor beta chains were all obtained from the same sample, sequenced in a study of shared clonotypes between healthy human individuals. The naive CD8 subset, CD45RO-negative cells positively selected for CCR7, excluded terminally differentiated effector memory CD45RA+ cells. Here immunoSEQ multiplex PCR was the method, and the copy in TCRdb shows in-frame clones only, minus some. In the table there are around 550,000 clones, 85% to 95% of which are singletons. The sequenced sample consisted of naive CD8+ T cells sorted from blood. The receptors shown here come from a young woman in good health.

This chain uses TRBV9 with TRBJ1-2, with 8 bases identical to TRBD1. This CDR3 is built from 24 residues. CDR1 is SGDLS and CDR2 is YYNGEE in the germline V gene. V gave up 3 bases and J gave up 1 base; unmatched junction bases: 32. CDR3 region: CASSGMGQGAFSALPPTINYGYTF. CDR3 nucleotide sequence: TGTGCCAGCAGCGGTATGGGGCAGGGGGCGTTTTCTGCCCTCCCACCGACCATTAACTATGGCTACACCTTC.

V is TRBV19 and J is TRBJ2-3; TRBD2 aligns across 8 bases. From germline, CDR1 is LNHDA and CDR2 SQIVND (reference sequence). The CDR3 totals 15 residues. J was trimmed by 3 bases and V by 1 base; bases with no gene match: 3. The DNA of the CDR3 is TGTGCCAGTAGTATAGGGACTAGCCGGACAGATACGCAGTATTTT. Its translation: CASSIGTSRTDTQYF.

The V gene is TRBV5-6, the J gene TRBJ2-2, with no clear D. The CDR3 is 15 amino acids. CDR1 is SGHDT and CDR2 is YYEEEE in the germline V gene. The V end was cut by 4 bases, the J end by 1 base, with 11 bases between. CDR3 region: CASSPQGGNTGELFF. As DNA, the CDR3 is TGTGCCAGCAGCCCCCAAGGTGGGAACACCGGGGAGCTGTTTTTT.

The rearrangement links TRBV7-7 to TRBJ2-3, with a weak D call TRBD2 (5 bases). This CDR3 contains 13 residues. Germline assignment: CDR1 SSHAT and CDR2 FNYEAQ (reference sequence). Deletions cut 5 bases from V and 4 bases from J, with 10 bases between. Here the CDR3 reads CASSRFSADTQYF. The DNA of the CDR3 is TGTGCCAGCAGCCGATTTAGCGCAGATACGCAGTATTTT.

The V and J genes are TRBV27 and TRBJ2-7, with TRBD1 identical over 7 bases. Germline V gene lookup returns CDR1 MNHEY and CDR2 SMNVEV (reference sequence). The length of the CDR3 is 14 residues. After removal of 2 bases from V and 6 bases from J, the junction contained 7 bases not matched to a gene. The CDR3 DNA reads TGTGCCAGCAGTTTAGTGCGACAGGGTTCCGAGCAGTACTTC. Its protein product is CASSLVRQGSEQYF.

This clone was seen only once. In DNA, the CDR3 is TGTGCCAGCAGTGCCCGACAGGGGGCTATTAATGAGCAGTTCTTC. Amino acid sequence: CASSARQGAINEQFF. This chain joins TRBV6-4 and TRBJ2-1, with TRBD1 matching 10 bases. Unmatched junction bases numbered 7, after V lost 4 bases and J lost 7 bases. CDR3 length: 15 residues. Germline lookup yields CDR1 MRHNA and CDR2 SNTAGT.

The chain employs TRBV7-9 and TRBJ1-5; 8 bases match TRBD1. V lost 5 bases and J lost 7; bases outside the gene matches: 10. Germline CDR1 and CDR2: SEHNR and FQNEAQ (reference sequence). The CDR3 loop spans 15 amino acids. DNA of the CDR3: TGTGCCAGCAGCCCGCAGGGGGCCGGAGAGCAGCCCCAGCATTTT. Residues: CASSPQGAGEQPQHF.

This chain joins TRBV7-8 and TRBJ2-3; D is perhaps TRBD2 (5 bases). Between the trimmed V and J ends, which lost 5 bases and 6 bases, there was a span of 15 bases. CDR3 length: 14 residues. Looked up from germline, CDR1 is SGHVS and CDR2 is FQNEAQ. CDR3 sequence (DNA): TGTGCCAGCAGCCCTAGCCTGCCTGCGGATACGCAGTATTTT. Residues: CASSPSLPADTQYF.

J is TRBJ1-1 and V is TRBV7-2; D is ambiguous. Germline loops: CDR1 SGHTA, CDR2 FQGNSA. The CDR3 is 11 residues long. Trimming pared 3 bases from V and 7 bases from J, leaving 6 bases between. CDR3 in DNA: TGTGCCAGCAGCTTGGGATATGAAGCTTTCTTT. It specifies CASSLGYEAFF.

The chain has TRBV4-1 and TRBJ1-1; the D is unclear. Deletions cut 0 bases from V and 1 base from J, with 9 bases between. Germline loops: CDR1 MGHRA, CDR2 YSYEKL. The CDR3 is 15 residues long. The CDR3 DNA reads as TGCGCCAGCAGCCAAGATAGACATCCGAACACTGAAGCTTTCTTT. Its translation is CASSQDRHPNTEAFF.

The chain combines TRBV15 with TRBJ2-7; the D gene is possibly TRBD2 (6 bases). The CDR3 extends over 13 amino acids. Per germline, CDR1 LNHNV and CDR2 YYDKDF (reference sequence). Trimming removed 9 bases from V and 0 bases from J, with 12 bases in between. In DNA form, the CDR3 reads TGTGCCACGGGCCTGCGGGGCTCCTACGAGCAGTACTTC. Its protein product is CATGLRGSYEQYF.

This chain joins TRBV6-1 and TRBJ2-7; perhaps TRBD1 as D (5 bases). Germline CDR1 and CDR2: MNHNS and SASEGT. There are 14 residues in the CDR3. Trimming left V 6 bases short and J 3 bases short, with 15 bases between. In DNA form, the CDR3 reads TGTGCCAGCAGGGGTGACAGAACCGACTACGAGCAGTACTTC. It translates to CASRGDRTDYEQYF.

This clone appeared a single time. The chain combines TRBV21-1 with TRBJ2-7; the listed D gene, TRBD2, was not tested against the DNA. TRBV21-1 corresponds to a pseudogene. This CDR3 contains 20 residues. CDR3 sequence: CASRYERGKKLAGISYEQYF. CDR3 nucleotide sequence: TGTGCCAGCAGGTACGAACGGGGGAAAAAATTAGCGGGGATATCCTACGAGCAGTACTTC.

A remark on this clone: The sample has other DNA sequences that encode this CDR3 too. CDR3 nucleotide sequence: TGTGCCAGCAGCTTAGGCCGCCGGTACGAGCAGTACTTC. Protein sequence: CASSLGRRYEQYF. The chain is built from TRBV13 and TRBJ2-7; D is uncertain. Germline values: CDR1 PRHDT, CDR2 FYEKMQ (reference sequence). The germline V and J ends were trimmed by 0 bases and 4 bases, with 7 bases remaining between them. The CDR3 covers 13 residues.

The chain has TRBV4-1 and TRBJ2-5; the match to TRBD1 covers 8 bases. CDR1 and CDR2 (germline): MGHRA, YSYEKL. V lost 4 bases, J lost 1 base, and 8 bases stayed unmatched. This CDR3 contains 16 residues. In DNA form, the CDR3 reads TGCGCCAGCAGCCTAAGGACAGGGTTGCTCCAAGAGACCCAGTACTTC. Its translation is CASSLRTGLLQETQYF.

The V call is TRBV19, the J call TRBJ1-1; TRBD1 agrees at 7 bases. The CDR3 is 15 residues long. J lost 4 bases, V lost 5 bases, and 10 bases had no gene match. Germline V gene data show CDR1 as LNHDA and CDR2 as SQIVND (reference sequence). CDR3 sequence reads: CASSYSTGRSTEAFF. CDR3 DNA sequence: TGTGCCAGTAGTTACTCGACAGGGAGATCCACTGAAGCTTTCTTT. Based on the CDR3 plus reference TRBV19 and TRBJ1-1, the full variable domain is DGGITQSPKYLFRKEGQNVTLSCEQNLNHDAMYWYRQDPGQGLRLIYYSQIVNDFQKGDIAEGYSVSREKKESFPLTVTSAQKNPTAFYLCASSYSTGRSTEAFFGQGTRLTVV.

V and J are TRBV10-2 and TRBJ1-2, with a possible D match to TRBD1 (6 bases). Germline CDR1 reads WSHSY; CDR2 reads SAAADI. With 5 bases removed from V and 4 bases from J, the gap between germline ends came to 11 bases. The CDR3 extends over 13 amino acids. Here the CDR3 reads CASSFDRSYGYTF. As DNA, the CDR3 is TGCGCCAGCAGTTTTGACAGGAGCTATGGCTACACCTTC.

This chain connects TRBV4-1 to TRBJ1-1; possibly TRBD1 for D (6 bases). Looked up from germline, CDR1 is MGHRA and CDR2 is YSYEKL. The CDR3 extends over 13 amino acids. V shed 3 bases and J shed 5 bases, with 10 bases lying between them. In DNA form, the CDR3 reads TGCGCCAGCAGCCATCCAGGGGTTACTGAAGCTTTCTTT. The encoded protein is CASSHPGVTEAFF.

This chain links TRBV11-2 with TRBJ1-2; 11 bases map to TRBD1. CDR3 length: 16 amino acids. With V trimmed by 5 bases and J by 3 bases, 8 bases remained unmatched. Germline CDR1 is SGHAT and CDR2 is FQNNGV. The CDR3 nucleotides are TGTGCCAGCAGCCCCACCCGGGACAGGGGGGACTATGGCTACACCTTC. It specifies CASSPTRDRGDYGYTF.

The V gene is TRBV15, the J gene TRBJ2-1; tentative D call: TRBD2 (5 bases). CDR3 length equals 15 residues. Trimming took 4 bases from V and 4 from J, leaving 14 bases between them. Germline loops: CDR1 LNHNV, CDR2 YYDKDF (reference sequence). The CDR3 nucleotides read TGTGCCACCAGCACGAGGGTGCCCTATTACAATGAGCAGTTCTTC. Protein product: CATSTRVPYYNEQFF.

This rearrangement joins TRBV7-9 to TRBJ2-3, with 7 bases that match TRBD2. The germline V gene has CDR1 SEHNR and CDR2 FQNEAQ (reference sequence). V dropped 10 bases and J dropped 2; count of bases not matched to a gene: 12. This CDR3 is built from 15 residues. The CDR3 region is CATQTGLADTDTQYF. The CDR3 DNA follows: TGTGCCACCCAAACGGGGCTAGCGGACACAGATACGCAGTATTTT.